These 21 T cell receptor beta chains were sequenced from one sample in a study of read filtering for tumor transcriptome and immune sequencing. Molecular barcoded adaptors covering alpha/delta and beta/gamma chains were used on roughly 370 ng RNA. MiXCR, run by TCRdb on the reads, gives a single entry per CDR3 protein. The data show approximately 61,000 distinct CDR3 sequences, approximately 20% seen once. The sequenced material came from a population of CD138-negative cells sorted from bone marrow. The receptors stem from a donor at least 40 years old with multiple myeloma.

This clonotype showed up many times. The chain joins TRBV6-6 to TRBJ2-3; D unclear. Between the trimmed V and J ends, which lost 6 bases and 0 bases, there was a span of 7 bases. Per the germline V gene, CDR1 is MNHNY and CDR2 is SVGAGI (reference sequence). There are 13 residues in the CDR3. In DNA form, the CDR3 reads TGTGCCAGCAGGGTCTCTAGCACAGATACGCAGTATTTT. It is translated as CASRVSSTDTQYF.

This clonotype has at least ten counts. This sequence joins TRBV11-2 and TRBJ2-1, with unresolved D. V was clipped by 6 bases and J by 9 bases, with 9 bases between them. CDR1 and CDR2 (germline): SGHAT, FQNNGV. This CDR3 comprises 11 residues. The CDR3 DNA follows: TGTGCCAGCAGGCACCAAGGTGAGCAGTTCTTC. This sequence encodes CASRHQGEQFF.

This clonotype was seen repeatedly, ten times or more. The rearrangement uses TRBV29-1 and TRBJ1-1; TRBD1 might be the D (5 bases). The CDR3 totals 10 residues. Germline assignment: CDR1 SQVTM and CDR2 ANQGSEA. The V and J ends lost 4 bases and 11 bases respectively, with 11 bases between them. The CDR3 sequence is CSVVEGRAFF. The CDR3 DNA reads as TGCAGCGTTGTCGAGGGGCGGGCTTTCTTT.

This clonotype showed up many times. The chain couples TRBV5-1 to TRBJ2-2, with D possibly matching TRBD2 (6 bases). V was pared by 5 bases and J by 4 bases, with 18 bases between. This CDR3 region has 16 residues. CDR1 is SGHRS, CDR2 YFSETQ, per germline. The CDR3 region has the DNA TGCGCCAGCAGTACAGATAACGGGGGTCTCACCGGGGAGCTGTTTTTT. This gives the protein CASSTDNGGLTGELFF.

This clonotype has at least ten counts. The chain is built from TRBV10-3 and TRBJ2-6, with 9 bases fitting TRBD1. The CDR3 has 16 residues. From germline, CDR1 is ENHRY and CDR2 SYGVKD. The V gene end was trimmed by 6 bases and the J gene end by 1 base; junction bases not matched to a gene: 4. CDR3 amino acids: CAIRGQGSSGANVLTF. CDR3 bases: TGTGCCATCAGGGGACAGGGTTCTTCTGGGGCCAACGTCCTGACTTTC.

J is TRBJ2-3 and V is TRBV10-3, with unresolved D. Germline V CDR1 and CDR2: ENHRY, SYGVKD. This CDR3 is 14 amino acids long. Trimming cost V 2 bases and J 2 bases, with 8 bases left between them. In DNA form, the CDR3 reads TGTGCCATCAGTGAGAGGGCTGACACAGATACGCAGTATTTT. Protein sequence: CAISERADTDTQYF.

On this clonotype: With a much larger clone just one base away, this may be a read error. The chain couples TRBV14 to TRBJ2-1, with 8 bases aligning to TRBD2. V lost 1 base and J lost 5; bases outside the gene matches: 4. This CDR3 has 15 amino acids. CDR1 SGHDN and CDR2 FVKESK come from the germline V gene. DNA of the CDR3: TGTGCCAGCAGCCAAGCTAAGCGGGGGAACAATGAGCAGTTCTTC. Translation: CASSQAKRGNNEQFF. The entire variable domain, with the rest obtained from reference TRBV14 and TRBJ2-1, is as follows: EAGVTQFPSHSVIEKGQTVTLRCDPISGHDNLYWYRRVMGKEIKFLLHFVKESKQDESGMPNNRFLAERTGGTYSTLKVQPAELEDSGVYFCASSQAKRGNNEQFFGPGTRLTVL.

This clonotype was seen at least ten times. The chain is built from TRBV5-1 and TRBJ2-5, with a tentative D call TRBD2 (6 bases). CDR1 and CDR2 (germline): SGHRS, YFSETQ. The CDR3 runs to 15 residues. V was trimmed by 4 bases and J by 2 bases, leaving 15 bases between them. The CDR3 DNA is TGCGCCAGCAGCAGGGAATCCGGGAGACAAGAGACCCAGTACTTC. This sequence encodes CASSRESGRQETQYF.

In this sample, this clonotype turned up many times. The chain is built from TRBV14 and TRBJ2-7; TRBD1 aligns across 8 bases. The CDR3 spans 12 residues. Germline V gene sequence: CDR1 SGHDN, CDR2 FVKESK. The trim removed 4 bases at V and 7 bases at J, leaving 3 bases unmatched. CDR3 residues: CASSPRDREQYF. The CDR3, as DNA: TGTGCCAGCAGCCCCCGGGACAGGGAGCAGTACTTC.

In its sample, this clonotype was seen many times. The V gene is TRBV12-3 or TRBV12-4, the J gene TRBJ1-1; 10 nucleotides line up with TRBD1. The CDR3 has 16 residues. V lost 7 bases, J lost 3 bases, and 11 bases stayed unmatched. CDR3 sequence (DNA): TGTGCCAGCAATCTAAGACAGGGGGCCAGGGACACTGAAGCTTTCTTT. This gives the protein CASNLRQGARDTEAFF.

A remark on this clonotype: A read error is possible here, since a much larger clone lies one base away. The chain carries TRBV6-1 and TRBJ2-4; TRBD1 is a possible D gene (5 bases). The CDR3 sequence is 17 residues long. Per the germline V gene, CDR1 is MNHNS and CDR2 is SASEGT. In nucleotides, the CDR3 is TGTGTCATCATCAGATTTCCGTTTGGGGCGGCCAAAAACATTCAGTACTTC. Protein sequence: CVIIRFPFGAAKNIQYF.

This clonotype appeared many times. The CDR3: CASRSQGEIGEKLFF. The DNA for the CDR3 is TGTGCCAGCAGGTCACAGGGGGAAATTGGTGAAAAACTGTTTTTT. The chain has TRBV7-8 and TRBJ1-4; 8 nucleotides match TRBD1. This CDR3 region has 15 residues. The J segment lost 7 bases and the V segment lost 6 bases, leaving 10 bases of the junction unmatched. Germline V gives CDR1 SGHVS, CDR2 FQNEAQ.

This clonotype was counted between two and nine times. At one boundary the junction diverges from the germline segment, which might be a read error. The chain has TRBV7-7 and TRBJ1-4; D remains ambiguous. Germline loops: CDR1 SSHAT, CDR2 FNYEAQ (reference sequence). The CDR3 length is 15 residues. The CDR3 is CASSLNRGFNEKLFF. For the CDR3, the DNA is TGTGCTAGCAGCTTAAATCGAGGGTTTAATGAAAAACTGTTTTTT.

The sample holds many counts of this clonotype. The chain couples TRBV20-1 to TRBJ2-1, with D unclear. This CDR3 comprises 12 residues. Trimming left V 3 bases short and J 8 bases short, with 11 bases between. The germline gives CDR1 DFQATT, CDR2 SNEGSKA (reference sequence). The CDR3 spells CSASPTLDEQFF. In DNA form, the CDR3 reads TGCAGTGCTAGCCCTACGTTAGATGAGCAGTTCTTC.

This clonotype was recorded at least ten times. The rearrangement joins TRBV29-1 to TRBJ2-5, with 7 bases identical to TRBD1. V lost 4 bases, J lost 2 bases, and 7 bases stayed unmatched. Germline V gene data show CDR1 as SQVTM and CDR2 as ANQGSEA. This CDR3 comprises 14 residues. The CDR3 DNA sequence: TGCAGCGTTGTTGTGGGACAGTCGCAAGAGACCCAGTACTTC. Protein: CSVVVGQSQETQYF.

This chain connects TRBV25-1 to TRBJ2-3, with 7 nucleotides matching TRBD1. V was clipped by 3 bases and J by 2 bases; unmatched bases: 5. The CDR3 is made up of 15 amino acids. The germline V gene has CDR1 MGHDK and CDR2 SYGVNS. The CDR3 nucleotides are TGTGCCAGCAGTGAGGGACAGAAATACACAGATACGCAGTATTTT. Protein sequence: CASSEGQKYTDTQYF. Using reference TRBV25-1 and TRBJ2-3 for the parts outside the CDR3, the full variable domain is EADIYQTPRYLVIGTGKKITLECSQTMGHDKMYWYQQDPGMELHLIHYSYGVNSTEKGDLSSESTVSRIRTEHFPLTLESARPSHTSQYLCASSEGQKYTDTQYFGPGTRLTVL.

As concerns this clonotype: This may be a read error, as it is one base from a much larger clone. V is TRBV10-3 and J is TRBJ2-2; TRBD2 is a possible D gene (6 bases). This CDR3 has 14 residues. Trimming took off 4 bases at V and 2 bases at J, with 8 bases between the two ends. Germline CDR1 ENHRY, CDR2 SYGVKD. The CDR3 region has the DNA TGTGCCATCAGTGGGCGGGGAAACACCGGGGAGCTGTTTTTT. Protein product: CAISGRGNTGELFF.

This clonotype was recorded many times. The rearrangement uses TRBV18 and TRBJ2-1; D ambiguous. In germline, CDR1 is KGHSH, CDR2 LQKENI. V was cut by 3 bases and J by 0 bases, with 9 bases left in between. This CDR3 has 15 residues. CDR3 sequence reads: CASSPFLSSYNEQFF. The CDR3 DNA is TGTGCCAGCTCACCCTTTTTGAGCTCCTACAATGAGCAGTTCTTC.

The J gene is TRBJ2-3, the V gene TRBV7-3, with 7 bases identical to TRBD2. Germline CDR1 and CDR2: SGHTA and FQGTGA. The CDR3 consists of 15 residues. V lost 6 bases to trimming and J lost 3 bases; unmatched junction nucleotides: 9. The DNA for the CDR3 is TGTGCCAGCAGTCCTACCGCTAGCGGAACAGATACGCAGTATTTT. It yields the protein CASSPTASGTDTQYF. The whole variable domain, filled in from reference TRBV7-3 and TRBJ2-3, reads GAGVSQTPSNKVTEKGKYVELRCDPISGHTALYWYRQSLGQGPEFLIYFQGTGAADDSGLPNDRFFAVRPEGSVSTLKIQRTERGDSAVYLCASSPTASGTDTQYFGPGTRLTVL.

This clonotype has ten or more counts. The chain joins TRBV5-1 to TRBJ2-3; perhaps D is TRBD1 or TRBD2 (6 bases each). CDR1 and CDR2 (germline): SGHRS, YFSETQ. This CDR3 is built from 13 residues. Trimming removed 10 bases at V and 2 bases at J, with 14 bases between. CDR3 sequence (DNA): TGCGCCGGATCGGAGGGGGACACAGATACGCAGTATTTT. It yields the protein CAGSEGDTDTQYF.

This clonotype was seen many times. V is TRBV28 and J is TRBJ1-5; D is perhaps TRBD1 (5 bases). Per the germline V gene, CDR1 is MDHEN and CDR2 is SYDVKM. The CDR3 consists of 15 residues. V was cut by 3 bases and J by 5 bases, with 14 bases left in between. The CDR3 loop is CASSFRQGPHQPQHF. CDR3 DNA sequence: TGTGCCAGCAGTTTTCGGCAGGGACCTCATCAGCCCCAGCATTTT. The full variable domain, completed using reference TRBV28 and TRBJ1-5, is DVKVTQSSRYLVKRTGEKVFLECVQDMDHENMFWYRQDPGLGLRLIYFSYDVKMKEKGDIPEGYSVSREKKERFSLILESASTNQTSMYLCASSFRQGPHQPQHFGDGTRLSIL.